This entry lists 10 T cell receptor beta chains sequenced from one sample in a study of identical twins. From the 5' RACE reads, TCRdb called clonotypes with MiXCR, one entry per CDR3 protein. The table lists some 440,000 distinct CDR3 sequences, roughly 26% of them singletons. This same sample was also part of a study on T cells expressing NK-cell markers.

Sequenced material: CD4+ T cells sorted from blood. These receptors all stem from a woman between 18 and 29 years old in good health.

The chain couples TRBV5-6 to TRBJ1-5, with D maybe TRBD1 (6 bases). This CDR3 is built from 16 residues. Trimming took off 2 bases at V and 2 bases at J, with 14 bases between the two ends. Per the germline V gene, CDR1 is SGHDT and CDR2 is YYEEEE. This chain's CDR3 is CASSLWGRRGNQPQHF. The CDR3 DNA reads as TGTGCCAGCAGCTTATGGGGGCGGAGGGGCAATCAGCCCCAGCATTTT.

The chain is built from TRBV9 and TRBJ1-2; 10 bases align to TRBD1. V dropped 3 bases and J dropped 5; count of bases not matched to a gene: 10. CDR3 size: 16 residues. CDR1 and CDR2 from the germline V gene are SGDLS and YYNGEE. The CDR3 nucleotides are TGTGCCAGCAGCGGGTCCCGGGACAGGGGCGGTTATGGCTACACCTTC. Amino acid sequence: CASSGSRDRGGYGYTF.

The chain uses TRBV7-9 and TRBJ2-3, with 10 bases matching TRBD2. The germline gives CDR1 SEHNR, CDR2 FQNEAQ (reference sequence). J was trimmed by 6 bases and V by 5 bases; bases with no gene match: 8. This CDR3 is 15 amino acids long. The CDR3 is CASSASGGASDTQYF. The CDR3 DNA reads TGTGCCAGCAGCGCCAGCGGGGGGGCCAGCGATACGCAGTATTTT.

The rearrangement links TRBV29-1 to TRBJ2-4, with D perhaps TRBD1 (5 bases). The CDR3 totals 12 residues. Germline assignment: CDR1 SQVTM and CDR2 ANQGSEA. V gave up 4 bases and J gave up 6 bases, with 10 bases separating them. CDR3 nucleotides: TGCAGCGTTGTAAGGCAGGGAAACATTCAGTACTTC. Translating gives CSVVRQGNIQYF.

The chain joins TRBV5-1 to TRBJ2-2; 13 bases map to TRBD2. This CDR3 comprises 16 residues. Trimming cost V 3 bases and J 6 bases; bases outside gene matches: 5. Germline assignment: CDR1 SGHRS and CDR2 YFSETQ. The CDR3 DNA is TGCGCCAGCAGCTCCGGACTAGCGGGAGCGGCCGGGGAGCTGTTTTTT. As protein: CASSSGLAGAAGELFF.

This clonotype showed up just a few times. The chain couples TRBV20-1 to TRBJ2-3; 14 nucleotides line up with TRBD2. Losses at the gene ends were 1 base for V and 1 base for J; bases not matched to a gene: 4. The germline V gene has CDR1 DFQATT and CDR2 SNEGSKA (reference sequence). This CDR3 contains 17 residues. This CDR3 is CSARGPGLAGGTDTQYF. The CDR3 DNA reads TGCAGTGCTAGAGGACCGGGACTAGCGGGGGGCACAGATACGCAGTATTTT.

This clonotype has just a few counts. The chain has TRBV6-1 and TRBJ1-1; the D gene is possibly TRBD1 (5 bases). This CDR3 is 14 amino acids long. The germline gives CDR1 MNHNS, CDR2 SASEGT. V lost 8 bases, J lost 0 bases, and 13 bases lay in between. The CDR3 protein is CASPDTRLNTEAFF. CDR3 nucleotide sequence: TGTGCCAGCCCGGACACCCGATTGAACACTGAAGCTTTCTTT.

This clonotype was counted a few times. V usage is TRBV24-1 and J usage is TRBJ2-2, with 8 nucleotides matching TRBD1. The CDR3 contains 14 residues. CDR1 and CDR2 from the germline V gene are KGHDR and SFDVKD. After removal of 5 bases from V and 6 bases from J, the junction contained 4 bases not matched to a gene. The CDR3 nucleotides read TGTGCCACCAGTGCCGACAGGGGTTCCGGGGAGCTGTTTTTT. Protein: CATSADRGSGELFF.

This clonotype was counted between two and nine times. The chain has TRBV20-1 and TRBJ1-4; no reliable D call. The germline CDR1 and CDR2 sequences are DFQATT and SNEGSKA (reference sequence). The CDR3 is made up of 13 amino acids. V was shortened by 6 bases and J by 8 bases, with 16 bases between the two germline ends. The CDR3 loop reads CSAPGAGNEKLFF. CDR3 sequence (DNA): TGCAGTGCACCCGGCGCTGGTAACGAAAAACTGTTTTTT.

The chain combines TRBV24-1 with TRBJ2-3, with D unclear. CDR3 length: 16 residues. The germline CDR1 and CDR2 sequences are KGHDR and SFDVKD. The V and J ends lost 5 bases and 1 base respectively, with 15 bases between them. CDR3 sequence (DNA): TGTGCCACCAGTGGGGCCCCGTCTGGGGGCACAGATACGCAGTATTTT. Encoded protein: CATSGAPSGGTDTQYF.